The rows below give T cell receptor beta chains drawn from one sample of a study of cytomegalovirus exposure and HLA in healthy donors. The data were produced by immunoSEQ multiplex PCR, yet TCRdb's version contains in-frame clones alone and is incomplete. This table has approximately 160,000 clones, around 75% appearing once. Sample: PBMCs. The receptors were sampled from a man aged 18 to 35 in good health and CMV-seropositive. Each CDR3 is given with its conserved first and last residue. D genes are given only for firm matches. Clone size is shown for a subset of rows, as once, few, many or a class of expanded clone.

v_gene: TRBV30; len: 14; d_gene: NA; j_gene: TRBJ1-4; abundance: NA; CDR3aa: CAWSVDRTNEKLFF; CDR3nt: TGTGCCTGGAGTGTGGACAGAACTAATGAAAAACTGTTTTTT
v_gene: TRBV5-1; len: 14; d_gene: NA; j_gene: TRBJ1-2; abundance: NA; CDR3aa: CASSSYTGSYGYTF; CDR3nt: TGCGCCAGCAGCAGTTATACAGGGAGCTATGGCTACACCTTC
v_gene: TRBV5-1; len: 13; d_gene: TRBD1; j_gene: TRBJ2-1; abundance: NA; CDR3aa: CASSPGQGGEQFF; CDR3nt: TGCGCCAGCAGCCCGGGACAGGGTGGTGAGCAGTTCTTC
v_gene: TRBV5-1; len: 15; d_gene: NA; j_gene: TRBJ1-2; abundance: NA; CDR3aa: CASSPSGESRYGYTF; CDR3nt: TGCGCCAGCAGCCCTTCAGGGGAATCTAGGTATGGCTACACCTTC
v_gene: TRBV7-2; len: 13; d_gene: TRBD1; j_gene: TRBJ1-2; abundance: NA; CDR3aa: CASTETGNYGYTF; CDR3nt: TGTGCCAGCACCGAGACAGGGAACTATGGCTACACCTTC
v_gene: TRBV4-1; len: 16; d_gene: TRBD1; j_gene: TRBJ2-2; abundance: NA; CDR3aa: CASSPGQGFGTGELFF; CDR3nt: TGCGCCAGCAGCCCGGGACAGGGGTTCGGCACCGGGGAGCTGTTTTTT
v_gene: TRBV10-3; len: 16; d_gene: TRBD1; j_gene: TRBJ1-2; abundance: NA; CDR3aa: CASRTGDRELGYGYTF; CDR3nt: TGTGCCTCCCGGACCGGGGACAGGGAGCTCGGCTATGGCTACACCTTC
v_gene: TRBV5-8; len: 12; d_gene: NA; j_gene: TRBJ1-1; abundance: NA; CDR3aa: CASSLDWSEAFF; CDR3nt: TGTGCCAGCAGCCTGGATTGGAGTGAAGCTTTCTTT
v_gene: TRBV7-2; len: 15; d_gene: NA; j_gene: TRBJ1-3; abundance: few; CDR3aa: CASSSSTGKRNTIYF; CDR3nt: TGTGCCAGCAGCTCATCCACAGGGAAGCGAAACACCATATATTTT
v_gene: TRBV7-3; len: 13; d_gene: NA; j_gene: TRBJ1-4; abundance: few; CDR3aa: CASSLNGGEKLFF; CDR3nt: TGTGCCAGCAGCTTAAACGGGGGTGAAAAACTGTTTTTT
v_gene: TRBV28; len: 16; d_gene: TRBD1; j_gene: TRBJ1-4; abundance: few; CDR3aa: CASSSPKTGLNEKLFF; CDR3nt: TGTGCCAGCAGTTCTCCCAAGACAGGGCTCAATGAAAAACTGTTTTTT
v_gene: TRBV18; len: 16; d_gene: NA; j_gene: TRBJ2-1; abundance: NA; CDR3aa: CASSPPSSSSYNEQFF; CDR3nt: TGTGCCAGCTCACCACCCTCCTCTAGCTCCTACAATGAGCAGTTCTTC
v_gene: TRBV13; len: 14; d_gene: TRBD1; j_gene: TRBJ1-1; abundance: once; CDR3aa: CASSLTQGGTEAFF; CDR3nt: TGTGCCAGCAGCTTAACGCAGGGGGGCACTGAAGCTTTCTTT
v_gene: TRBV25-1; len: 12; d_gene: NA; j_gene: TRBJ2-1; abundance: few; CDR3aa: CASIRTDNEQFF; CDR3nt: TGTGCCAGTATCAGGACAGACAATGAGCAGTTCTTC
v_gene: TRBV11-3; len: 16; d_gene: NA; j_gene: TRBJ2-2; abundance: once; CDR3aa: CASSPDTFANTGELFF; CDR3nt: TGTGCCAGCAGCCCGGACACGTTCGCGAACACCGGGGAGCTGTTTTTT
v_gene: TRBV7-3; len: 14; d_gene: NA; j_gene: TRBJ2-1; abundance: NA; CDR3aa: CASSSNTGNNEQFF; CDR3nt: TGTGCCAGCAGCTCCAACACAGGGAACAATGAGCAGTTCTTC
v_gene: TRBV30; len: 13; d_gene: TRBD1; j_gene: TRBJ1-2; abundance: NA; CDR3aa: CAWSKGQTYGYTF; CDR3nt: TGTGCCTGGAGTAAGGGACAGACCTATGGCTACACCTTC
v_gene: TRBV2; len: 13; d_gene: TRBD1; j_gene: TRBJ1-1; abundance: NA; CDR3aa: CASKDRGRLSAFF; CDR3nt: TGTGCCAGCAAGGACAGGGGCCGCCTGAGCGCTTTCTTT
v_gene: TRBV7-8; len: 14; d_gene: NA; j_gene: TRBJ1-1; abundance: NA; CDR3aa: CASTRPPPSPEAFF; CDR3nt: TGTGCCAGCACCAGACCCCCACCTAGTCCTGAAGCTTTCTTT
v_gene: TRBV6-1; len: 14; d_gene: TRBD1; j_gene: TRBJ1-2; abundance: few; CDR3aa: CASSLKTGGDGYTF; CDR3nt: TGTGCCAGCAGCCTCAAGACAGGGGGCGATGGCTACACCTTC
v_gene: TRBV5-1; len: 14; d_gene: NA; j_gene: TRBJ1-2; abundance: once; CDR3aa: CASSLELGGDGYTF; CDR3nt: TGCGCCAGCAGCTTGGAGCTGGGAGGCGATGGCTACACCTTC
v_gene: TRBV5-1; len: 16; d_gene: TRBD2; j_gene: TRBJ2-5; abundance: few; CDR3aa: CASSSGLAGGGETQYF; CDR3nt: TGCGCCAGCAGTTCCGGACTAGCGGGGGGCGGGGAGACCCAGTACTTC
v_gene: TRBV7-2; len: 13; d_gene: NA; j_gene: TRBJ1-2; abundance: NA; CDR3aa: CASSATGLEGYTF; CDR3nt: TGTGCCAGCAGCGCTACAGGGCTGGAGGGCTACACCTTC
v_gene: TRBV6-5; len: 14; d_gene: NA; j_gene: TRBJ1-6; abundance: NA; CDR3aa: CASSSQTVWTPLHF; CDR3nt: TGTGCCAGCAGTTCCCAGACAGTTTGGACACCCCTCCACTTT
v_gene: TRBV9; len: 14; d_gene: NA; j_gene: TRBJ2-1; abundance: NA; CDR3aa: CASSVGTSSNEQFF; CDR3nt: TGTGCCAGCAGCGTGGGCACTAGCAGCAATGAGCAGTTCTTC
v_gene: TRBV29-1; len: 14; d_gene: TRBD2; j_gene: TRBJ2-3; abundance: NA; CDR3aa: CSAGGRSSTDTQYF; CDR3nt: TGCAGCGCGGGGGGTCGGAGCAGCACAGATACGCAGTATTTT
v_gene: TRBV7-7; len: 14; d_gene: NA; j_gene: TRBJ2-3; abundance: few; CDR3aa: CASSFGGAGEAQYF; CDR3nt: TGTGCTAGCAGCTTTGGCGGGGCCGGGGAGGCGCAGTATTTT
v_gene: TRBV6-4; len: 17; d_gene: TRBD1; j_gene: TRBJ2-1; abundance: few; CDR3aa: CASSDYPRDSAYNEQFF; CDR3nt: TGTGCCAGCAGTGATTATCCCCGGGACAGTGCCTACAATGAGCAGTTCTTC
v_gene: TRBV6-1; len: 14; d_gene: TRBD2; j_gene: TRBJ2-1; abundance: NA; CDR3aa: CASSDSGGGNEQFF; CDR3nt: TGTGCCAGCAGTGACAGCGGGGGGGGCAATGAGCAGTTCTTC
v_gene: TRBV19; len: 13; d_gene: NA; j_gene: TRBJ1-1; abundance: once; CDR3aa: CASSIQGYTEAFF; CDR3nt: TGTGCCAGTAGTATTCAGGGCTACACTGAAGCTTTCTTT
v_gene: TRBV4-2; len: 16; d_gene: TRBD2; j_gene: TRBJ2-1; abundance: NA; CDR3aa: CASSHATSGGTHGQFF; CDR3nt: TGTGCCAGCAGCCACGCAACTAGCGGGGGGACCCATGGGCAGTTCTTC
v_gene: TRBV5-1; len: 15; d_gene: TRBD1; j_gene: TRBJ2-3; abundance: NA; CDR3aa: CASSLRTGKGDTQYF; CDR3nt: TGCGCCAGCAGCCTCAGGACAGGCAAGGGGGATACGCAGTATTTT
v_gene: TRBV28; len: 12; d_gene: NA; j_gene: TRBJ1-2; abundance: once; CDR3aa: CASSRTAYGYTF; CDR3nt: TGTGCCAGCAGTCGCACTGCCTATGGCTACACCTTC
v_gene: TRBV6-1; len: 14; d_gene: NA; j_gene: TRBJ1-2; abundance: NA; CDR3aa: CASSEIRQSYGYTF; CDR3nt: TGTGCCAGCAGTGAAATCAGGCAGAGCTATGGCTACACCTTC
v_gene: TRBV7-8; len: 16; d_gene: NA; j_gene: TRBJ1-1; abundance: NA; CDR3aa: CASSQTRDSRNTEAFF; CDR3nt: TGTGCCAGCAGCCAAACAAGGGACTCAAGGAACACTGAAGCTTTCTTT
v_gene: TRBV28; len: 15; d_gene: NA; j_gene: TRBJ2-4; abundance: few; CDR3aa: CARSGRGNAKNIQYF; CDR3nt: TGTGCCAGGAGTGGGCGGGGTAACGCCAAAAACATTCAGTACTTC
v_gene: TRBV5-1; len: 15; d_gene: NA; j_gene: TRBJ1-1; abundance: NA; CDR3aa: CASSLGRNENTEAFF; CDR3nt: TGCGCCAGCAGCTTGGGTAGAAACGAGAACACTGAAGCTTTCTTT
v_gene: TRBV27; len: 15; d_gene: TRBD1; j_gene: TRBJ1-1; abundance: NA; CDR3aa: CASSVGQGIFLKAFF; CDR3nt: TGTGCCAGCAGTGTCGGACAGGGGATCTTCCTGAAAGCTTTCTTT
v_gene: TRBV11-3; len: 17; d_gene: NA; j_gene: TRBJ2-2; abundance: NA; CDR3aa: CASSLEGYLTNTGELFF; CDR3nt: TGTGCCAGCAGCTTAGAGGGCTATCTGACGAACACCGGGGAGCTGTTTTTT
v_gene: TRBV5-6; len: 15; d_gene: NA; j_gene: TRBJ1-1; abundance: NA; CDR3aa: CASSFTGHMNTEAFF; CDR3nt: TGTGCCAGCAGCTTTACGGGACACATGAACACTGAAGCTTTCTTT
v_gene: TRBV28; len: 17; d_gene: TRBD2; j_gene: TRBJ2-5; abundance: NA; CDR3aa: CASSPGLAGGNQETQYF; CDR3nt: TGTGCCAGCAGCCCCGGACTAGCGGGGGGCAACCAAGAGACCCAGTACTTC
v_gene: TRBV5-1; len: 16; d_gene: TRBD1; j_gene: TRBJ1-6; abundance: NA; CDR3aa: CASSLGRDRDNSPLHF; CDR3nt: TGCGCCAGCAGCTTGGGCCGGGACAGGGATAATTCACCCCTCCACTTT
v_gene: TRBV19; len: 19; d_gene: NA; j_gene: TRBJ1-5; abundance: few; CDR3aa: CASSMGRIRQRDSNQPQHF; CDR3nt: TGTGCCAGTAGTATGGGAAGGATCAGGCAGAGGGATAGCAATCAGCCCCAGCATTTT
v_gene: TRBV19; len: 15; d_gene: TRBD1; j_gene: TRBJ1-5; abundance: NA; CDR3aa: CASSKTGGVGQPQHF; CDR3nt: TGTGCCAGTAGTAAGACAGGGGGCGTCGGCCAGCCCCAGCATTTT
v_gene: TRBV6-1; len: 14; d_gene: NA; j_gene: TRBJ1-6; abundance: NA; CDR3aa: CASSEEEYNSPLHF; CDR3nt: TGTGCCAGCAGTGAAGAAGAGTATAATTCACCCCTCCACTTT